This T cell receptor beta chain comes out of a study of cytomegalovirus exposure and HLA in healthy donors. General observations from the study: By HLA locus, TCR association rates varied in a later analysis, with DRB1 showing the most and HLA-C the fewest.

This PCR relied on a set of 60 Vbeta primers and 13 Jbeta primers. Some clones are missing from TCRdb's copy, which holds only in-frame ones; the method was immunoSEQ multiplex PCR. Seen here are approximately 110,000 clones, 50% to 70% observed once, and the top ten hold 3.5% to 4%. This clone was seen a handful of times. Its specificity is not known. Deletions cut 7 bases from V and 0 bases from J, with 10 bases between. Germline CDR1 reads LNHDA; CDR2 reads SQIVND (reference sequence). The CDR3 loop spans 14 amino acids. V and J are TRBV19 and TRBJ1-3, with D unclear. Sequenced input: PBMCs. This clonotype originated in a man aged 25 to 40 in good health and CMV-seropositive. CDR3 sequence (DNA): TGTGCCAGTACCTCGGGTTACTCTGGAAACACCATATATTTT. The encoded protein is CASTSGYSGNTIYF.